This entry is about one TCR beta chain. This clonotype has a count of ten or more. Its specific antigen is unknown. Base quality data are lacking; no much larger clone is found one base away. This record comes from a study of neurological immune-mediated disorders (dated 2019 in TCRdb). Describing the broader study: Among the approximately 34 multiple sclerosis patients, relapsing-remitting MS accounted for around 31 and secondary progressive MS accounted for 3. Alongside PBMC samples, the set of some 97 TCR-beta libraries contained longitudinal samples, technical triplicates, and paired CD4+ and CD8+ T-cell subsets that had been sorted. Of the 60 to 70 subjects in the cohort, around 14 were HAM/TSP patients, about 34 were multiple sclerosis patients, and about 20 were healthy controls. The study compared peripheral blood TCR-beta repertoires of HTLV-I-associated myelopathy (HAM/TSP) patients, multiple sclerosis patients and healthy controls using UMI-based sequencing.

To synthesize cDNA, template-switch 5'RACE was performed with a primer carrying a 10-nucleotide random unique molecular identifier so that each TCR transcript was tagged. Over 180 million TCR-beta sequences, covering 15-18 subjects, were produced in each sequencing run. Total RNA was extracted with the RNeasy kit. TCR-beta VDJ regions were amplified with primers for the TCR constant region and the 5'RACE anchor, using the KAPA Real-time Library Amplification kit. Sample indexes and Illumina adaptors were added in a first PCR, and a second PCR then increased library yield. After Ampure bead purification, the TCR product of roughly 650 bp was size-selected on a 2% E-gel SizeSelection system. Library quality was checked on a Bioanalyzer, concentration was measured with Qubit, and libraries were quantified with the Kapa Library Quantification kit before pooling. An Illumina HiSeq 2500 was used to sequence the libraries paired-end at 2 x 150 bp. To increase sequence diversity, roughly 24-32% phiX was spiked into each library pool. In the paper's pipeline: Quality-filtered reads were processed with the UMI-based MiGEC pipeline, and over 75% of raw TCR sequences were removed by the MiGEC pipeline during error correction. IMGT germline references were used for alignment of VDJ genes, and clonotypes were defined by a unique CDR3 amino acid sequence together with V-J genes. Clonal expansion, Shannon diversity and CDR3 relatedness were evaluated with VDJtools (CalcPairwiseDistances, ClusterSamples), while phylogenetic trees were built in CLCbio workbench. Using coefficient-of-variation modelling across technical triplicates, the study counted a clone as expanded if it had at least 8 unique UMIs. The public reads were quality trimmed at Q25 with fastp and then assembled into clones with MiXCR by TCRdb, keeping productive beta chains. CDR3 protein duplicates are merged, each entry listing the most common genes and DNA. TCRdb, not the original authors, processed these V and J calls. The sample table records tens of thousands of distinct CDR3 sequences; 3.5% to 5% of these occur just once. Clones ranked in the top ten supply 1.3% of the sample.

Unsorted PBMC libraries were generated from 2 million PBMCs stored in RNAlater at -80 °C until RNA extraction. Multiple sclerosis patients were enrolled in a US clinical protocol evaluating disease progression by magnetic resonance imaging. PBMCs were separated from peripheral blood using Ficoll-Hypaque density gradient centrifugation and then cryopreserved in liquid nitrogen. Relative to germline, V is 0 bases shorter and J is 1 base shorter, with 12 bases between their ends. From the cysteine through the phenylalanine, the CDR3 covers 16 amino acids. Solely the CDR3 DNA is kept, with 48 bases framed from the first base. CDR1 is given as MGHRA and CDR2 as YSYEKL, both from the germline V gene. What the authors observed across the whole study: Across subjects, expanded clones never shared an identical CDR3 amino acid sequence, which suggests that the TCR-beta repertoires in every group were private. Phylogenetic analysis grouped repertoires from 18 of 34 MS patients into a cluster of related CDR3 sequences, suggesting a possible repertoire-level signature. The MS cluster was not associated with any clinical or MRI features, and the authors stated that larger cohorts are needed. The highest TCR clonal expansion was observed in HAM/TSP patients, whereas the lowest was observed in MS patients, even when compared with healthy controls.

The source material was PBMCs. The TCR was taken from a man aged 30 to 45 with multiple sclerosis. Recombination linked TRBV4-1 to TRBJ2-5; too little of a D gene remains to name it. The CDR3: CASSQDSVAFQETQYF. The DNA is TGCGCCAGCAGCCAAGATTCCGTGGCTTTCCAAGAGACCCAGTACTTC.